This T cell receptor beta chain was captured by sequencing in a study of T cells in women clearing cervical HPV infection. Sequenced by immunoSEQ multiplex PCR; TCRdb stores in-frame clones only, minus some. The sample's table shows about 24,000 clones. Worth noting for this clone: From the germline J gene comes the end of the CDR3, since the read stops 3 residues before it.

This CDR3 contains 13 residues. Germline CDR1 is LNHDA and CDR2 is SQIVND (reference sequence). The V gene is TRBV19, the J gene TRBJ2-4; D possibly corresponds to TRBD1 (6 bases). The receptor comes from a woman aged 18 to 75 with a cervical HPV16 infection that either progressed to CIN3+ or cleared (not recorded which). What was sequenced was blood buffy coat. The covered CDR3 bases are TGTGCCAGTAGTATTCAGGGGAGCTATGGT. This gives the protein CASSIQGSYG. In full, the CDR3 is CASSIQGSYGQYF.